These T cell receptor beta chains were read from a single sample in a study of T cells in Graves' hyperthyroidism and ophthalmopathy. TCRdb reanalysed the multiplex PCR reads using MiXCR and keeps one entry per CDR3 protein. The top ten clones hold more than 8.5% of a sample with about 700,000 distinct CDR3 sequences, less than 15% of them seen once. The sample consisted of blood. These receptors were taken from a woman between 18 and 30 years old with Graves' hyperthyroidism. Both conserved end residues are part of each CDR3. Each record gives: D gene, clone size, J gene, CDR3 length, V gene, CDR3 protein, CDR3 DNA. The D gene is left open where the match is weak. Size values are once, few and many counts, or a class for expanded clones, and some rows have none.

D: TRBD2; size: many; J: TRBJ2-7; length: 14; V: TRBV28; CDR3: CASSRSGSRHEQYF; DNA: TGTGCCAGCAGCCGTAGCGGGAGTCGCCACGAGCAGTACTTC
D: TRBD1; size: -; J: TRBJ2-2; length: 15; V: TRBV20-1; CDR3: CSARGDRGRTGELFF; DNA: TGCAGTGCTAGAGGGGACAGGGGCCGCACCGGGGAGCTGTTTTTT
D: -; size: few; J: TRBJ2-2; length: 16; V: TRBV25-1; CDR3: CASSEFPGLNTGELFF; DNA: TGTGCCAGCAGTGAATTCCCAGGGCTCAACACCGGGGAGCTGTTTTTT
D: -; size: few; J: TRBJ1-5; length: 14; V: TRBV24-1; CDR3: CATSDSDPRQPQHF; DNA: TGTGCCACCAGTGATTCGGACCCCAGACAGCCCCAGCATTTT
D: -; size: -; J: TRBJ2-1; length: 13; V: TRBV7-9; CDR3: CGSSPNSYNEQFF; DNA: TGTGGCAGCAGCCCAAACTCCTACAATGAGCAGTTCTTC
D: -; size: many; J: TRBJ1-5; length: 15; V: TRBV2; CDR3: CASSESVVSNQPQHF; DNA: TGTGCCAGCAGTGAAAGCGTAGTTAGCAATCAGCCCCAGCATTTT
D: -; size: few; J: TRBJ1-4; length: 13; V: TRBV30; CDR3: CAWSVGRRALLFF; DNA: TGTGCCTGGAGTGTCGGTAGGAGGGCGCTACTGTTTTTT
D: TRBD1; size: many; J: TRBJ1-6; length: 15; V: TRBV7-9; CDR3: CASSLAGTANSPLHF; DNA: TGTGCCAGCAGCTTGGCCGGGACAGCGAATTCACCCCTCCACTTT
D: TRBD1; size: many; J: TRBJ1-2; length: 16; V: TRBV24-1; CDR3: CATSDLGQGTLYGYTF; DNA: TGTGCCACCAGTGATTTGGGACAGGGGACCCTCTATGGCTACACCTTC
D: -; size: -; J: TRBJ1-1; length: 16; V: TRBV28; CDR3: CASSLGPPPGNTEAFF; DNA: TGTGCCAGCAGTTTAGGACCCCCCCCGGGGAACACTGAAGCTTTCTTT
D: -; size: many; J: TRBJ1-5; length: 14; V: TRBV28; CDR3: CASSRQGGHVPQHF; DNA: TGTGCCAGCAGTCGGCAGGGAGGCCACGTGCCCCAGCATTTT
D: -; size: -; J: TRBJ1-6; length: 16; V: TRBV12-3/TRBV12-4; CDR3: CASSQSTFGYNSPLHF; DNA: TGTGCCAGCAGTCAATCGACATTCGGCTATAATTCACCCCTCCACTTT
D: -; size: few; J: TRBJ1-5; length: 22; V: TRBV14; CDR3: CASSQDRALRDILQIGNQPQHF; DNA: TGTGCCAGCAGCCAAGATCGGGCTTTGAGGGACATACTACAAATTGGCAATCAGCCCCAGCATTTT
D: TRBD1; size: many; J: TRBJ2-5; length: 13; V: TRBV2; CDR3: CASSYRTGVVQYF; DNA: TGTGCCAGCAGTTACCGGACAGGGGTGGTCCAGTACTTC
D: -; size: few; J: TRBJ1-6; length: 16; V: TRBV11-2; CDR3: CASSTVWGVRNSPLHF; DNA: TGTGCCAGCAGTACAGTATGGGGGGTCCGGAATTCACCCCTCCACTTT
D: TRBD2; size: -; J: TRBJ2-2; length: 14; V: TRBV29-1; CDR3: CSGGTSGGVGGLFF; DNA: TGCAGCGGGGGAACTAGCGGGGGGGTCGGGGGGCTGTTTTTT
D: -; size: many; J: TRBJ2-1; length: 12; V: TRBV30; CDR3: CAWRHSYNEQFF; DNA: TGTGCCTGGAGACACTCCTACAATGAGCAGTTCTTC
D: TRBD1; size: many; J: TRBJ2-7; length: 15; V: TRBV6-1; CDR3: CASSEATGVYYEQYF; DNA: TGTGCCAGCAGTGAGGCAACAGGGGTTTACTACGAGCAGTACTTC
D: -; size: many; J: TRBJ2-3; length: 13; V: TRBV20-1; CDR3: CSASAAYTDTQYF; DNA: TGCAGTGCTAGTGCAGCCTACACAGATACGCAGTATTTT
D: -; size: few; J: TRBJ1-5; length: 15; V: TRBV30; CDR3: CAWSVGEYSNQPQHF; DNA: TGTGCCTGGAGTGTGGGGGAATACAGCAATCAGCCCCAGCATTTT
D: -; size: many; J: TRBJ2-1; length: 10; V: TRBV28; CDR3: CASGRYEQFF; DNA: TGTGCCAGCGGCCGATATGAGCAGTTCTTC
D: -; size: -; J: TRBJ2-5; length: 14; V: TRBV7-9; CDR3: CASIYGSSRETQYF; DNA: TGTGCCAGCATCTACGGTAGTTCACGGGAGACCCAGTACTTC
D: -; size: -; J: TRBJ2-7; length: 14; V: TRBV20-1; CDR3: CSAGGVSGNYEQYF; DNA: TGCAGTGCTGGAGGGGTTAGCGGAAACTACGAGCAGTACTTC
D: -; size: many; J: TRBJ1-1; length: 18; V: TRBV2; CDR3: CASNEGRPGRGVDTEAFF; DNA: TGTGCCAGCAACGAGGGGAGGCCGGGAAGGGGGGTAGACACTGAAGCTTTCTTT
D: -; size: many; J: TRBJ1-5; length: 14; V: TRBV18; CDR3: CASSPRQSNQPQHF; DNA: TGTGCCAGCTCACCACGACAGAGCAATCAGCCCCAGCATTTT
D: -; size: few; J: TRBJ2-1; length: 16; V: TRBV11-3; CDR3: CASSLRAPNHYNEQFF; DNA: TGTGCCAGCAGCTTAAGGGCCCCTAACCACTACAATGAGCAGTTCTTC
D: TRBD1; size: -; J: TRBJ2-5; length: 17; V: TRBV5-1; CDR3: CASSLTPTGGGQETQYF; DNA: TGCGCCAGCAGCTTGACCCCGACAGGGGGCGGACAAGAGACCCAGTACTTC
D: TRBD1; size: many; J: TRBJ1-5; length: 15; V: TRBV5-1; CDR3: CASSLGQGPNQPQHF; DNA: TGCGCCAGCAGCTTAGGACAGGGACCGAATCAGCCCCAGCATTTT
D: -; size: many; J: TRBJ2-5; length: 17; V: TRBV2; CDR3: CASSAPGRVMVKETQYF; DNA: TGTGCCAGCAGTGCCCCGGGCAGGGTTATGGTCAAAGAGACCCAGTACTTC